This T cell receptor beta chain appears in the sequencing data of a study of Ad26.COV2.S vaccination and SARS-CoV-2 variants. Study-level background: The donor was enrolled in the Ad26.COV2.S arm of the COV1001 trial.

Treatment: some 20 received Ad26.COV2.S at low or high dose, single or two shots; about 5 received placebo; per-sample allocation not given. Material that was analyzed had been drawn on day 63 after the first vaccine or placebo injection. The data were produced by immunoSEQ multiplex PCR, yet TCRdb's version contains in-frame clones alone and is incomplete. The data show over 450,000 clones, with about 89% seen just once and about 1.7% held by the top ten. The length of the CDR3 is 14 residues. Per germline, CDR1 SGDLS and CDR2 YYNGEE. V was trimmed by 3 bases and J by 2 bases, leaving 10 bases between them.

The starting material was peripheral blood, obtained in a trial of Ad26.COV2.S vaccine versus placebo. The sequence derives from a person between 18 and 59 years old who received the Ad26.COV2.S COVID-19 vaccine or a placebo. The genes are TRBV9 and TRBJ2-3, with a possible D match to TRBD1 (6 bases). The CDR3 loop is CASSDRASTDTQYF. The DNA of the CDR3 is TGTGCCAGCAGCGACAGGGCCTCCACAGATACGCAGTATTTT.